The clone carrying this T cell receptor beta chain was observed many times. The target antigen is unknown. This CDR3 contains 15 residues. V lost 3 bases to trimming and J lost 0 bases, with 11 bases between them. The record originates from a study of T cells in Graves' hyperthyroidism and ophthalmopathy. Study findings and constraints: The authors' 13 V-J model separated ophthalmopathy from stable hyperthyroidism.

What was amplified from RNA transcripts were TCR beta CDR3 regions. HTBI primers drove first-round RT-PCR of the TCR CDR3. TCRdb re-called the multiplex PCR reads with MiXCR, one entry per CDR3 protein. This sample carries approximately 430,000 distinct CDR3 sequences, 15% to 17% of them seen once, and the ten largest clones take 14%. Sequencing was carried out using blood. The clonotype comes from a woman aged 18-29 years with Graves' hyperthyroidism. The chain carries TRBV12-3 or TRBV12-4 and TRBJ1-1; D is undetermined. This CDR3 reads CASSFGGRMNTEAFF. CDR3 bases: TGTGCCAGCAGTTTCGGAGGGCGGATGAACACTGAAGCTTTCTTT.